This TCR beta chain appears in the sequencing data of a study of beta chain features in type 1 diabetes. The CDR3 length is 15 residues. The ends lost 2 bases at V and 4 bases at J; junction bases unmatched: 6. Germline assignment: CDR1 SGHRS and CDR2 YFSETQ. Each donor gave one heparinised blood draw averaging about 110 mL. The investigators reverse transcribed all of the isolated RNA, so they sequenced expressed TCRB transcripts. TCRdb's table, derived via immunoSEQ multiplex PCR, lists solely in-frame clones and lacks some. This sample has 200,000 to 300,000 clones, with 25% to 30% found just once. In its sample, this clone was seen a few times.

This clonotype was obtained from a man aged 25-45 years in good health. The gene calls are TRBV5-1 and TRBJ2-5; 9 nucleotides line up with TRBD1. Material: central memory CD4+ T cells from blood. CDR3 nucleotides: TGCGCCAGCAGCTTCGGGACAGGGCGTGGAGAGACCCAGTACTTC. This sequence encodes CASSFGTGRGETQYF.